This T cell receptor (beta chain) was sequenced during a study of beta chain features in type 1 diabetes (dated by TCRdb to between 2017 and 2018). About the full investigation: No differences in mean age, gender distribution, total cell number or subset yield were found between patients and healthy donors. Whereas all 30 or so donors provided naive and central memory subsets, regulatory and stem cell-like memory subsets were isolated from just 8 patients and about 8 healthy donors. Across all samples, 90 million to 130 million sorted cells were examined, and cell number per subset correlated strongly with RNA yield. In the study, TCRB repertoires of sorted circulating CD4+ T cell subsets from recently diagnosed type 1 diabetes patients were compared with those of matched healthy donors. Results the study describes overall, beyond this receptor: Shorter templates might have been favored by PCR, but patient and control samples were amplified and corrected together, so both groups would have been affected equally by any skew. In all four CD4+ subsets, TCRB CDR3 length was moderately but significantly shorter in type 1 diabetes patients. Because small numbers of individuals were included in the HLA sub-analyses, any influence of HLA type on TCRB rearrangement was left unresolved. At VDJ recombination sites, patients with type 1 diabetes made fewer insertions and deleted more nucleotides, a pattern implying thymic rearrangement abnormalities. Because cDNA rather than genomic DNA was sequenced, highly expressing activated cells could have been over-represented, although no difference in activation and CD3 levels was found between groups. Naive, central memory and regulatory TCRB repertoires appeared to be more similar among patients than among healthy donors.

This clone occurred a few times. Its cognate antigen has yet to be identified. Base qualities are not at hand, and no much larger clone is one base apart. Each donor gave one peripheral blood draw, averaging around 120 mL, which was collected into heparinised tubes. A BD FACSAria II was used to sort naive, central memory, regulatory and stem cell-like memory CD4+ T cells with a panel that included CD45RO, CCR7, CD25, CD127, CD95 and CD27. All sorted populations exceeded 95% purity. PBMCs were isolated right away by Lymphoprep density gradient centrifugation and were stained directly, without culture. Samples were stained and sorted in pairs, with one healthy donor and one patient per experiment, so that batch effects were minimized. The entire amount of isolated RNA was reverse transcribed using the High Capacity cDNA Reverse Transcription Kit, so the sequenced TCRB transcripts were expressed ones. Deep immunoSEQ sequencing was applied to naive, central memory and regulatory T cell samples, giving an average of roughly 3.5 million total reads per sample. Sorted cells were lysed in RLT buffer, and RNA was extracted using DNase-treated RNeasy Micro or Mini kits according to cell number. Each cell subset was processed separately to prevent cross-contamination, with patient and healthy donor samples processed together. The immunoSEQ multiplex PCR was used to amplify TCRB sequences from cDNA, yielding 87-bp fragments that span the CDR3 region. Amplicons were sequenced on the Illumina HiSeq platform. Concerning the study's data processing: Synthetic template baselines were used to correct PCR bias computationally, reads within Hamming distance 2 were collapsed together, and singletons that could not be merged were discarded. Reads were aligned against IMGT so that V, D and J genes, CDR3 length and insertions or deletions at six rearrangement sites could be assigned. Within each subset, clonotype counts were normalized to the number of sorted cells before true diversity and Gini coefficients were calculated with the tcR R package. Repertoire sharing was quantified using the overlap coefficient calculated on TCRB nucleotide sequences. As a proxy for the pre-selection repertoire, out-of-frame TCRB sequences from naive cells were analyzed. This immuneACCESS table, as held by TCRdb, lists in-frame sequences with V and J called but not all clones. Of the missing ones, under half trace to an unresolved V gene in checked studies; the others have no known cause. V, J and clone size are taken as reported in that table, and D and trimming were inferred from the DNA itself. Within this sample are 680,000 or so clones, with about 14% of them counted one time only. The top ten hold around 0.095% of the sample.

For CDR1 and CDR2, the germline V gene (reference sequence) lists GTSNPN and SVGIG. The CDR3 covers 14 residues, taking in both the cysteine and the phenylalanine. Only CDR3 DNA is held: 42 bases, read in frame from base 1. V loses 3 bases at its end and J loses 8 bases; junction bases beyond the gene matches: 12. This TCR came from a man younger than 35 in good health. Sequencing was carried out using naive CD4+ T cells from blood. The cell subset or site label on this specimen signifies: true naive CD4+ T cells. Recombination joined TRBV30 with TRBJ1-2, and 7 junction bases match TRBD1. Here the CDR3 is given as CAWSPTGTSFGYTF. At the DNA level, the sequence is TGTGCCTGGAGCCCGACAGGGACCTCTTTCGGCTACACCTTC.